These 24 T cell receptor beta chains originate from one sample sequenced in a study of blood T cell repertoires in COVID-19. Generated by immunoSEQ multiplex PCR, the TCRdb table keeps only in-frame clones and is missing some. The sample contains under 300,000 clones, over 75% of which appear only once. The sequenced sample consisted of peripheral blood. The receptors stem from a woman between 65 and 79 years old with acute or convalescent COVID-19.

This rearrangement joins TRBV2 to TRBJ1-5, with 7 bases that match TRBD1. The J segment lost 7 bases and the V segment lost 6 bases, leaving 12 bases of the junction unmatched. Germline loops: CDR1 SNHLY, CDR2 FYNNEI. The length of the CDR3 is 15 residues. Written as DNA, the CDR3 is TGTGCCAGCAGGAGGGACAGTTCCTCGGGGCAGCCCCAGCATTTT. Translating gives CASRRDSSSGQPQHF.

This sequence joins TRBV6-5 and TRBJ1-6; possible D gene TRBD1, 5 bases. V lost 7 bases to trimming and J lost 10 bases, with 20 bases between them. CDR1 is MNHEY, CDR2 SVGAGI, per germline. The CDR3 is 15 amino acids. The DNA for the CDR3 is TGTGCCAGCACTTCTTCGACAGTGAGGAGCTCACCCCTCCACTTT. This translates into CASTSSTVRSSPLHF.

The chain has TRBV19 and TRBJ1-2; 8 bases are a match to TRBD1. The germline V gene has CDR1 LNHDA and CDR2 SQIVND (reference sequence). The CDR3 is made up of 12 amino acids. V lost 5 bases, J lost 8 bases, and 4 bases stayed unmatched. CDR3 sequence (DNA): TGTGCCAGTAGTGTCCCAGGGGGCGGCTACACCTTC. Its translation is CASSVPGGGYTF.

The chain carries TRBV10-1 and TRBJ2-3, with TRBD2 matching over 11 bases. The CDR3 runs 16 residues. Germline V gene lookup returns CDR1 WNHNN and CDR2 SYGVQD (reference sequence). V trimming: 0 bases; J trimming: 7 bases; junction bases outside the gene matches: 6. Written as DNA, the CDR3 is TGCGCCAGCAGTGAGTCGGGACTAGCGGCGGCAAATACGCAGTATTTT. Its protein product is CASSESGLAAANTQYF.

This chain connects TRBV5-1 to TRBJ1-2; D is perhaps TRBD1 (6 bases). The germline V gene has CDR1 SGHRS and CDR2 YFSETQ. V was pared by 4 bases and J by 8 bases, with 15 bases between. The CDR3 has 13 residues. The CDR3 loop is CASSGGHRGGYTF. CDR3 nucleotide sequence: TGCGCCAGCAGCGGGGGACACCGGGGAGGCTACACCTTC.

DNA of the CDR3: TGTGCCAGCAGCTTGGGACAGGGACAAGAGACCCAGTACTTC. It specifies CASSLGQGQETQYF. This sequence joins TRBV5-8 and TRBJ2-5; 7 nucleotides match TRBD1. Unmatched junction bases numbered 1, after V lost 0 bases and J lost 2 bases. CDR1 is SGHTS and CDR2 is YDEGEE in the germline V gene. This CDR3 has 14 residues.

In DNA form, the CDR3 reads TGTGCCAGCAGTGAAAGGGACAGGGGGCGAAAACCCCTCCACTTT. Translating gives CASSERDRGRKPLHF. The V and J genes are TRBV2 and TRBJ1-6; 12 nucleotides line up with TRBD1. V dropped 2 bases and J dropped 12; count of bases not matched to a gene: 5. CDR1 is SNHLY, CDR2 FYNNEI, per germline. The CDR3 runs to 15 residues.

This chain connects TRBV7-9 to TRBJ1-3; tentatively, D is TRBD1 (5 bases). Germline CDR1 is SEHNR and CDR2 is FQNEAQ (reference sequence). V was trimmed by 4 bases and J by 6 bases, leaving 13 bases between them. CDR3 length equals 14 residues. The CDR3 here is CASSSPGLVNTIYF. In DNA, the CDR3 is TGTGCCAGCAGCTCACCGGGACTTGTAAACACCATATATTTT.

Only a few counts were recorded for this clone. The chain links TRBV5-1 to TRBJ1-5, with 7 bases matching TRBD1. The germline CDR1 and CDR2 sequences are SGHRS and YFSETQ. The V gene end was trimmed by 5 bases and the J gene end by 2 bases; junction bases not matched to a gene: 4. This CDR3 spans 14 amino acids. The DNA for the CDR3 is TGCGCCAGCAGTCCAGGGGGAGGCAATCAGCCCCAGCATTTT. It encodes CASSPGGGNQPQHF.

The chain has TRBV19 and TRBJ2-7, with TRBD2 matching over 8 bases. V lost 4 bases, J lost 6 bases, and 8 bases stayed unmatched. This CDR3 contains 14 residues. CDR1 is LNHDA, CDR2 SQIVND, per germline (reference sequence). CDR3 amino acids: CASSKGLVGSEQYF. CDR3 bases: TGTGCCAGTAGTAAGGGACTAGTCGGATCCGAGCAGTACTTC.

CDR3 residues: CASSHRGTYNSPLHF. In DNA, the CDR3 is TGTGCCAGCAGCCACAGGGGTACCTATAATTCACCCCTCCACTTT. The chain recombines TRBV6-5 with TRBJ1-6, with 7 bases fitting TRBD1. Germline CDR1 is MNHEY and CDR2 is SVGAGI. This CDR3 is built from 15 residues. V shed 6 bases and J 2 bases; nucleotides not matched to a gene: 4.

CDR3 protein: CASSPRQGRDTGELFF. CDR3 sequence (DNA): TGTGCCAGCAGCCCCCGACAGGGTCGGGACACCGGGGAGCTGTTTTTT. The chain has TRBV5-5 and TRBJ2-2, with TRBD1 identical over 7 bases. From germline, CDR1 is SGHKS and CDR2 YYEKEE (reference sequence). The J segment lost 3 bases and the V segment lost 4 bases, leaving 9 bases of the junction unmatched. The CDR3 loop spans 16 amino acids. The full variable domain, rest sourced from reference TRBV5-5 and TRBJ2-2, is DAGVTQSPTHLIKTRGQQVTLRCSPISGHKSVSWYQQVLGQGPQFIFQYYEKEERGRGNFPDRFSARQFPNYSSELNVNALLLGDSALYLCASSPRQGRDTGELFFGEGSRLTVL.

V gene TRBV5-4 combines with J gene TRBJ1-3, with 11 nucleotides matching TRBD1. In germline, CDR1 is SGHNT, CDR2 YYREEE (reference sequence). The CDR3 consists of 15 residues. Losses at the gene ends were 4 bases for V and 2 bases for J; bases not matched to a gene: 2. CDR3 loop: CASSQDRGPGNTIYF. CDR3 DNA: TGTGCCAGCAGCCAGGACAGGGGGCCTGGAAACACCATATATTTT.

As for this clone: Additional DNA sequences in this sample encode the identical CDR3. The rearrangement uses TRBV19 and TRBJ1-1, with 9 bases fitting TRBD1. Germline V gene data show CDR1 as LNHDA and CDR2 as SQIVND (reference sequence). This CDR3 region has 14 residues. The ends lost 6 bases at V and 1 base at J; junction bases unmatched: 3. The CDR3 sequence: CASSTGQGNTEAFF. The DNA of the CDR3 is TGTGCCAGTAGCACGGGACAGGGGAACACTGAAGCTTTCTTT.

A single count supports this clone. The chain is built from TRBV7-2 and TRBJ1-2, with D tentatively TRBD1 (6 bases). CDR1 SGHTA and CDR2 FQGNSA come from the germline V gene. V was shortened by 10 bases and J by 5 bases, with 20 bases between the two germline ends. This CDR3 is built from 14 residues. CDR3 protein: CATARGANSYGYTF. As DNA, the CDR3 is TGTGCCACCGCCCGGGGGGCAAATAGTTATGGCTACACCTTC.

This clone was seen once. This chain joins TRBV20-1 and TRBJ2-1; possibly TRBD1 for D (5 bases). CDR3 length: 11 residues. The germline V gene encodes CDR1 DFQATT and CDR2 SNEGSKA (reference sequence). With 6 bases removed from V and 7 bases from J, the gap between germline ends came to 10 bases. CDR3 sequence (DNA): TGCAGTGCCCTCCCAGGGAATGAGCAGTTCTTC. It encodes CSALPGNEQFF.

The genes are TRBV5-4 and TRBJ2-5; TRBD2 matches at 8 bases. V dropped 3 bases and J dropped 4; count of bases not matched to a gene: 8. CDR1 is SGHNT, CDR2 YYREEE, per germline (reference sequence). The CDR3 covers 15 residues. The CDR3 region is CASSSGGAAGETQYF. The CDR3 DNA follows: TGTGCCAGCAGCTCGGGGGGGGCGGCCGGAGAGACCCAGTACTTC.

V gene TRBV5-6 combines with J gene TRBJ1-6; TRBD1 matches 8 bases. J lost 8 bases, V lost 4 bases, and 5 bases had no gene match. Germline V gene lookup returns CDR1 SGHDT and CDR2 YYEEEE. CDR3 size: 14 residues. CDR3 amino acids: CASSGAGGDSPLHF. CDR3 DNA sequence: TGTGCCAGCAGCGGGGCAGGGGGCGATTCACCCCTCCACTTT.

The sample holds a few counts of this clone. This sequence joins TRBV19 and TRBJ2-2; 8 bases align to TRBD1. In germline, CDR1 is LNHDA, CDR2 SQIVND (reference sequence). This CDR3 has 16 residues. The V gene end was trimmed by 3 bases and the J gene end by 5 bases; junction bases not matched to a gene: 8. CDR3 sequence (DNA): TGTGCCAGTAGTATTCGCCAGGGGGCAGGGACCGGGGAGCTGTTTTTT. This gives the protein CASSIRQGAGTGELFF.

In regard to this clone: One end of the junction is discordant with germline, which a read error may explain. The rearrangement links TRBV7-7 to TRBJ2-2; D is perhaps TRBD2 (6 bases). The CDR3 is made up of 15 amino acids. Germline CDR1 reads SSHAT; CDR2 reads FNYEAQ (reference sequence). The CDR3 nucleotides read TGTGCTAGCAGCCCATTTGGGACTTTCGCCGGGGAGCTGTTTTTT. This encodes CASSPFGTFAGELFF.

The V gene is TRBV6-4, the J gene TRBJ1-2; 9 bases map to TRBD1. V shed 2 bases and J 4 bases; nucleotides not matched to a gene: 5. The germline gives CDR1 MRHNA, CDR2 SNTAGT. The CDR3 runs 15 residues. The CDR3 protein is CASSDPTGGTYGYTF. As DNA, the CDR3 is TGTGCCAGCAGTGACCCGACAGGGGGTACCTATGGCTACACCTTC.

Comment on this clone: Other DNA sequences of this sample code for an identical CDR3. J is TRBJ2-1 and V is TRBV3-1 (or the pseudogene TRBV3-2); 11 positions agree with TRBD2. Germline V gives CDR1 LGHDT, CDR2 YNNKEL (reference sequence). The CDR3 sequence is 15 residues long. V shed 4 bases, J shed 4 bases, and the junction held 3 bases outside the gene matches. The CDR3 DNA reads as TGTGCCAGCAGCCCAACTAGCGGGGGATACAATGAGCAGTTCTTC. Translation: CASSPTSGGYNEQFF.

The chain links TRBV10-2 to TRBJ1-1; D is unresolved. The CDR3 totals 15 residues. From germline, CDR1 is WSHSY and CDR2 SAAADI. Deletions cut 0 bases from V and 1 base from J, with 9 bases between. CDR3 DNA: TGCGCCAGCAGTGAGTCCTGGACTGAGAACACTGAAGCTTTCTTT. Translating gives CASSESWTENTEAFF.

CDR3 in DNA: TGCGCCAGCAGTTGGTTGGGACAGGCCGACTACGAGCAGTACTTC. As protein: CASSWLGQADYEQYF. This sequence joins TRBV5-1 and TRBJ2-7; TRBD1 aligns across 8 bases. The CDR3 covers 15 residues. V gave up 5 bases and J gave up 3 bases; unmatched junction bases: 10. Germline CDR1 and CDR2: SGHRS and YFSETQ.